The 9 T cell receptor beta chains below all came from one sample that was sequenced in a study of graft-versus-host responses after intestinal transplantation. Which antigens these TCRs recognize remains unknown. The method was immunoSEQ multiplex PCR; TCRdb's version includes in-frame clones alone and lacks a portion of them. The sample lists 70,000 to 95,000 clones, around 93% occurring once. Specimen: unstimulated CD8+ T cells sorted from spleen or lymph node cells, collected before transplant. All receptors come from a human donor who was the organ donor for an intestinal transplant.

The CDR3 nucleotides are TGTGCCAGCAGTGGGGAGCCTCGTGAGCAGTTCTTC. Protein: CASSGEPREQFF. The J gene is TRBJ2-1, the V gene TRBV27; weak D call: TRBD2 (5 bases). V lost 5 bases and J lost 9, with 11 bases in between. The germline CDR1 and CDR2 sequences are MNHEY and SMNVEV (reference sequence). CDR3 length equals 12 residues.

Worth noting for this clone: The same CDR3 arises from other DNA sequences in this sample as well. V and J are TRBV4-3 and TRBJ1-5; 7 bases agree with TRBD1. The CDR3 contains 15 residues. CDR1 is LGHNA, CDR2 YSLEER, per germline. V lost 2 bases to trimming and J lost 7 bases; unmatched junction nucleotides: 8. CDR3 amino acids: CASSQQQGTGQPQHF. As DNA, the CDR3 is TGCGCCAGCAGCCAACAACAGGGGACTGGACAGCCCCAGCATTTT.

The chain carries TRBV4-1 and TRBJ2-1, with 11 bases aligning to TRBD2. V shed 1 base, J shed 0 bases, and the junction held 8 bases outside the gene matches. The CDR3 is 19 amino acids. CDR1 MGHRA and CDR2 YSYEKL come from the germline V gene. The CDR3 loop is CASSQVSSGRTSSYNEQFF. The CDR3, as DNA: TGCGCCAGCAGCCAAGTTTCTAGCGGGAGGACGAGCTCCTACAATGAGCAGTTCTTC.

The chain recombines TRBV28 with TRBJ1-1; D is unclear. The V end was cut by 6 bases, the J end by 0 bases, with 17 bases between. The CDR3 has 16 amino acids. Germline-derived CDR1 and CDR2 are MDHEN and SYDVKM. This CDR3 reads CASRQTRVSMNTEAFF. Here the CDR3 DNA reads TGTGCCAGCAGGCAAACACGGGTCTCTATGAACACTGAAGCTTTCTTT.

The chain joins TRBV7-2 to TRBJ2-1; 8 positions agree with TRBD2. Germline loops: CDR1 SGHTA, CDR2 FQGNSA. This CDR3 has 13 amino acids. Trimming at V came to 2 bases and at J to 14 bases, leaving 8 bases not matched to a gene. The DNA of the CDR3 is TGTGCCAGCAGCTTACCCCGACTAGCGAGGAAGTTCTTC. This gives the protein CASSLPRLARKFF.

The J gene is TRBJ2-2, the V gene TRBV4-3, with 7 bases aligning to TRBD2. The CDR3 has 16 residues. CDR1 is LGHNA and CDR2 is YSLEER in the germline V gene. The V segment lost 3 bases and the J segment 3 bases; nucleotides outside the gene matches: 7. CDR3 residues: CASSQGSGVYTGELFF. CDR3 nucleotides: TGCGCCAGCAGCCAGGGAAGCGGGGTCTACACCGGGGAGCTGTTTTTT.

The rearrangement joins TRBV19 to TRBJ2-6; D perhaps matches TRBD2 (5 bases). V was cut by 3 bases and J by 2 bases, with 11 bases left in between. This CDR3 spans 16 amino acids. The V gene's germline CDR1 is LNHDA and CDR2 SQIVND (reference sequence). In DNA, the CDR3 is TGTGCCAGTAGTATGGGCCCCGGGGCTGGGGCCAACGTCCTGACTTTC. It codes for CASSMGPGAGANVLTF.

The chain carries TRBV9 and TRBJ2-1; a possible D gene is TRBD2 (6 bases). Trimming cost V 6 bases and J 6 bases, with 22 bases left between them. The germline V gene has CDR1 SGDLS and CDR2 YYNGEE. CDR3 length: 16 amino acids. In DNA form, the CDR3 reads TGTGCCAGCACCGGGAAGGGGACTCGCTTACGCAATGAGCAGTTCTTC. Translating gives CASTGKGTRLRNEQFF.

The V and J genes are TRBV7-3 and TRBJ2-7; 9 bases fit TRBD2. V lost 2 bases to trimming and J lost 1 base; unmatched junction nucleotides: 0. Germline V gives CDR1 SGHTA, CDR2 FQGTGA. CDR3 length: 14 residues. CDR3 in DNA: TGTGCCAGCAGCTTAGCGGGAGGGTCCTACGAGCAGTACTTC. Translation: CASSLAGGSYEQYF.